This T cell receptor beta chain emerged from a study of T-cell memory formation after mild COVID-19. Points from the study as a whole: Chiefly within CM and EM were the contracting CD4+ clones; CD8+ ones were within EMRA.

Trimming took 7 bases from V and 3 from J, leaving 12 bases between them. The CDR3 consists of 14 residues. Germline V lookup: CDR1 SEHNR, CDR2 FQNEAQ (reference sequence). In the case of this clonotype: The antigen remains undetermined.

In TCRdb, the 5' RACE reads were re-called with MiXCR into one record per CDR3 protein. This sample has about 620,000 distinct CDR3 sequences, with roughly 18% found just once. The specimen sequenced was PBMCs or a T cell subset sorted from them (not recorded which). The source is an adult woman who had mild COVID-19 (a few samples of this study predate the infection). Cell type and time point are not known. The genes are TRBV7-9 and TRBJ1-4; no definite D call. The CDR3 loop is CASTRTASNEKLFF. The CDR3 DNA follows: TGTGCCAGCACCAGGACGGCTTCTAATGAAAAACTGTTTTTT.